One and the same sample provided the 12 T cell receptor beta chains below, sequenced in a study of immune cell composition in non-small cell lung cancer. Profiled with immunoSEQ multiplex PCR; TCRdb holds only in-frame clones, not every one. The repertoire holds roughly 2,700 clones, 74% seen once, with about 12% in the top ten. The sequencing input was lung tumor tissue. The receptors originated from a human donor with non-small cell lung cancer.

The rearrangement uses TRBV30 and TRBJ2-3; 10 nucleotides match TRBD1. J lost 4 bases, V lost 7 bases, and 5 bases had no gene match. CDR1 is GTSNPN and CDR2 is SVGIG in the germline V gene (reference sequence). The CDR3 loop spans 13 amino acids. The CDR3 nucleotides read TGTGCCTCCCGGGACAGGGGTGCAGATACGCAGTATTTT. Amino acid sequence: CASRDRGADTQYF.

The CDR3 sequence: CASVGGGNYGYTF. CDR3 DNA sequence: TGTGCCAGCGTCGGGGGGGGCAACTATGGCTACACCTTC. J is TRBJ1-2 and V is TRBV6-5, with a tentative D call TRBD1 (6 bases). From germline, CDR1 is MNHEY and CDR2 SVGAGI. CDR3 length equals 13 residues. Trimming pared 8 bases from V and 2 bases from J, leaving 12 bases between.

This clone was picked up one time. This chain uses TRBV29-1 with TRBJ2-5; weak D call: TRBD1 (6 bases). The V gene's germline CDR1 is SQVTM and CDR2 ANQGSEA. The CDR3 has 14 residues. V lost 5 bases, J lost 5 bases, and 18 bases lay in between. The CDR3 DNA reads TGCAGCGTTTCCGGGACAACCGCTTGGGAGACCCAGTACTTC. Its translation: CSVSGTTAWETQYF.

The rearrangement links TRBV27 to TRBJ2-6, with TRBD1 matching over 7 bases. The CDR3 covers 13 residues. V shed 5 bases, J shed 8 bases, and the junction held 3 bases outside the gene matches. The V gene's germline CDR1 is MNHEY and CDR2 SMNVEV (reference sequence). The CDR3 coding sequence is TGTGCCAGCAGTGAACAGGGGACCAACGTCCTGACTTTC. The encoded protein is CASSEQGTNVLTF.

The V and J genes are TRBV2 and TRBJ2-5, with TRBD1 matching 7 bases. V gave up 4 bases and J gave up 7 bases; unmatched junction bases: 9. Germline V CDR1 and CDR2: SNHLY, FYNNEI. The CDR3 runs to 14 residues. CDR3 bases: TGTGCCAGCAGTGTAATCGGGCCAGGGGGGACCCAGTACTTC. Translated, it gives CASSVIGPGGTQYF.

This sequence joins TRBV14 and TRBJ1-1; 7 bases fit TRBD1. CDR3 length: 13 amino acids. Unmatched junction bases numbered 7, after V lost 6 bases and J lost 6 bases. Germline V gives CDR1 SGHDN, CDR2 FVKESK. CDR3 amino acids: CASSLDRAAEAFF. Here the CDR3 DNA reads TGTGCCAGCAGTCTTGACAGGGCGGCTGAAGCTTTCTTT.

The V call is TRBV10-2, the J call TRBJ2-7; TRBD1 matches at 10 bases. This CDR3 has 16 amino acids. In germline, CDR1 is WSHSY, CDR2 SAAADI. V lost 3 bases to trimming and J lost 2 bases; unmatched junction nucleotides: 7. The CDR3 bases are TGCGCCAGCAGTGATGTCGGGGGACAGGGGACCTACGAGCAGTACTTC. Encoded protein: CASSDVGGQGTYEQYF.

V and J are TRBV7-9 and TRBJ2-7; D uncertain. This CDR3 is 14 amino acids long. Germline V gene sequence: CDR1 SEHNR, CDR2 FQNEAQ (reference sequence). Trimming left V 0 bases short and J 0 bases short, with 6 bases between. The CDR3 DNA reads TGTGCCAGCAGCTTAGCAAGCACCTCCTACGAGCAGTACTTC. This translates into CASSLASTSYEQYF.

The rearrangement links TRBV27 to TRBJ2-1; tentatively, D is TRBD2 (7 bases). Trimming left V 2 bases short and J 4 bases short, with 15 bases between. Per germline, CDR1 MNHEY and CDR2 SMNVEV (reference sequence). This CDR3 is built from 16 residues. CDR3 amino acids: CASSLPHGGLYNEQFF. The CDR3, as DNA: TGTGCCAGCAGTTTACCCCACGGGGGGCTTTACAATGAGCAGTTCTTC.

V gene TRBV6-5 combines with J gene TRBJ2-7, with D perhaps TRBD2 (6 bases). There are 15 residues in the CDR3. Trimming stripped 3 bases from V and 4 bases from J, with 16 bases between. CDR1 MNHEY and CDR2 SVGAGI come from the germline V gene. The CDR3: CASSYSGTGTYEQYF. CDR3 DNA: TGTGCCAGCAGTTATTCCGGGACGGGGACTTACGAGCAGTACTTC.

The CDR3 nucleotides are TGCAGCGTTGAAGCCCAGGGGGACACTGAAGCTTTCTTT. It translates to CSVEAQGDTEAFF. The chain carries TRBV29-1 and TRBJ1-1; 7 bases agree with TRBD1. The CDR3 is 13 residues long. With V trimmed by 1 base and J by 3 bases, 2 bases remained unmatched. Germline V lookup: CDR1 SQVTM, CDR2 ANQGSEA.

CDR3 in amino acids: CSVEKLAGGRIAQYF. DNA of the CDR3: TGCAGCGTTGAAAAGCTAGCGGGGGGTAGGATAGCGCAGTATTTT. V is TRBV29-1 and J is TRBJ2-3, with 11 positions matching TRBD2. V shed 2 bases and J 10 bases; nucleotides not matched to a gene: 11. Per the germline V gene, CDR1 is SQVTM and CDR2 is ANQGSEA. This CDR3 contains 15 residues.